This entry lists 4 T cell receptor beta chains sequenced from one sample in a study of T cells in Graves' hyperthyroidism and ophthalmopathy. Using RNA transcripts as the source, TCR beta CDR3 regions were amplified. First-round RT-PCR with HTBI primers amplified the TCR CDR3 region. One entry per CDR3 protein, called by TCRdb with MiXCR from the multiplex PCR reads. The sample consists of roughly 570,000 distinct CDR3 sequences, about 45% of them appearing once. The sample taken for sequencing was peripheral blood or thyroid tissue (not recorded which). Receptors originate from a woman aged 18-29 years with Graves' hyperthyroidism.

There are a few counts of this clonotype. The chain links TRBV30 to TRBJ2-2; no clear D. Germline V CDR1 and CDR2: GTSNPN, SVGIG (reference sequence). CDR3 length: 16 amino acids. Trimming left V 1 base short and J 1 base short, with 13 bases between. The CDR3 DNA follows: TGTGCCTGGAGTGCCAAGGAGCCCGAGAACACCGGGGAGCTGTTTTTT. This codes for CAWSAKEPENTGELFF.

V gene TRBV10-3 combines with J gene TRBJ2-7; no firm D call. V shed 0 bases and J shed 10 bases, with 7 bases lying between them. Germline V CDR1 and CDR2: ENHRY, SYGVKD. The CDR3 loop spans 11 amino acids. CDR3 bases: TGTGCCATCAGTGAGTCCGGCGGACAGTACTTC. Its protein product is CAISESGGQYF.

The sample holds many counts of this clonotype. The chain joins TRBV27 to TRBJ1-2; the D gene is possibly TRBD1 (6 bases). In germline, CDR1 is MNHEY, CDR2 SMNVEV (reference sequence). The length of the CDR3 is 12 residues. The V gene lost 6 bases and the J gene lost 8 bases, with 13 bases spanning the gap. CDR3 sequence reads: CASRLTGGGYTF. CDR3 sequence (DNA): TGTGCCAGCAGGTTGACAGGAGGAGGCTACACCTTC.

This clonotype was counted many times. This chain joins TRBV12-3 or TRBV12-4 and TRBJ2-2; D gene ambiguous. Trimming took off 6 bases at V and 7 bases at J, with 6 bases between the two ends. The CDR3 totals 11 residues. The CDR3 nucleotides are TGTGCCAGCAGGTTAAGCGGGGAGCTGTTTTTT. As protein: CASRLSGELFF.